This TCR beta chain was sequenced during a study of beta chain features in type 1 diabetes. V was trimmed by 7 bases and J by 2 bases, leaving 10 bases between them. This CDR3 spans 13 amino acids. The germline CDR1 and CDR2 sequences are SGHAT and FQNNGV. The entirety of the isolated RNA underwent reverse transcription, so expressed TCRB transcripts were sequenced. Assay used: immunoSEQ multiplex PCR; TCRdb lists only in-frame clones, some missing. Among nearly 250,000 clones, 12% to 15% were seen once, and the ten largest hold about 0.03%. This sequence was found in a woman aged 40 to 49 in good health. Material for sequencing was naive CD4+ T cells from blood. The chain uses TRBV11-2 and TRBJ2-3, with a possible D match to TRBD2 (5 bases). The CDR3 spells CASTKDFTDTQYF. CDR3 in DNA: TGTGCCAGCACAAAGGACTTCACAGATACGCAGTATTTT.